The rows below give T cell receptor beta chains drawn from one sample of a study of OX40 agonist ivuxolimab in advanced cancers. Only in-frame clones appear in the TCRdb table, and some are missing; sequencing was by immunoSEQ multiplex PCR. This table has 55,000 or so clones, roughly 90% appearing once. Sequencing used CD4+ or CD8+ T cells sorted from blood, obtained in a trial of the OX40 agonist ivuxolimab. These receptors were taken from an adult with an advanced solid tumor such as melanoma, head and neck, liver or kidney cancer. Both conserved end residues are trimmed from each CDR3.

TRBV30	TRBJ1-2	AWSSDRGNYGYT
TRBV6-1	TRBJ1-1	ASSESWDRVITEAF
TRBV6-1	TRBJ2-7	ASRPSGTTDYEQY
TRBV10-3	TRBJ2-1	AIMSSGGGNEQF
TRBV7-2	TRBJ2-1	ASSLHKLANEQF
TRBV28	TRBJ1-1	ASTSGNTEAF
TRBV28	TRBJ2-5	ASSFRGQGTETQY
TRBV19	TRBJ1-2	ASTALDRSNYGYT
TRBV25-1	TRBJ2-3	ASSSTGGRLTTDTQY
TRBV2	TRBJ1-1	ASSERTEAF
TRBV5-1	TRBJ2-3	ASALSGTDTQY
TRBV5-4	TRBJ2-7	ASSLVGQGVEQY
TRBV5-1	TRBJ2-2	ASSLGQRTGELF
TRBV28	TRBJ2-2	ASSLYTGELF
TRBV2	TRBJ2-5	ASAGGHPSETQY
TRBV11-3	TRBJ2-1	ASSLDWGGEQF
TRBV19	TRBJ2-5	ASSEGQGRETQY
TRBV6-1	TRBJ1-5	ASRWGGNSWEPQH
TRBV12-5	TRBJ2-7	ASGSLIGGFYEQY
TRBV5-8	TRBJ1-2	ASSSGDRGDYGYT
TRBV20-1	TRBJ1-3	TGRSGNTIY
TRBV28	TRBJ2-5	ASVQSSVGRQETQY
TRBV7-3	TRBJ2-3	ASSSISGADTQY
TRBV27	TRBJ2-7	ASSWGQGEQY
TRBV2	TRBJ2-5	ASSEWQDKETQY
TRBV10-1	TRBJ2-3	ASSPGGGRTDTQY
TRBV7-3	TRBJ2-2	ASSLTQVPGELF
TRBV5-1	TRBJ1-2	ASSVGTAYGYT
TRBV10-3	TRBJ2-2	AISEEGNTGELF
TRBV2	TRBJ2-7	ASDRHSGSGQY
TRBV29-1	TRBJ1-1	SVEPQANTEAF
TRBV6-1	TRBJ1-1	ASSEGDSTKAF
TRBV5-1	TRBJ2-3	ASSGSGLDTDTQY
TRBV30	TRBJ2-7	AWGKLAGAYEQY
TRBV2	TRBJ2-1	ASRGTPQTEQF
TRBV29-1	TRBJ2-7	SVVSYRGYEQY
TRBV28	TRBJ2-4	ASSPDRENIQY
TRBV5-4	TRBJ1-1	ASSPLDKLNTEAF
TRBV29-1	TRBJ2-3	SQGVRGTDTQY
TRBV7-9	TRBJ2-7	ASSAWLTYEQY
TRBV19	TRBJ1-2	ASSTPYPYIYT
TRBV28	TRBJ2-7	ASSMPVVGAHEQY
TRBV5-4	TRBJ2-7	ASTMGGGGTFEQY
TRBV6-1	TRBJ1-2	ASSEARVTNYGYT
TRBV10-2	TRBJ1-3	ASSEGFGNTIY
TRBV29-1	TRBJ2-5	SAVTRLAGVLETQY
TRBV6-1	TRBJ1-3	ASTTGGGNTIY
TRBV2	TRBJ2-7	ARDRDRVGNEQY
TRBV28	TRBJ2-3	ASRGLAGSRGDTQY
TRBV6-1	TRBJ1-4	ASGRTEKLF
TRBV7-3	TRBJ2-3	ASGTAQTDTQY
TRBV7-6	TRBJ1-2	ASSLAGTGSGYT
TRBV7-2	TRBJ2-3	ASSLIVDSDTQY
TRBV7-6	TRBJ2-3	ASSPRTDTQY
TRBV28	TRBJ2-7	ASSLRLAGGREQY